Listed below are T cell receptor beta chains from one sample, sequenced in a study of blood T cells in healthy people across ages. TCRdb re-called the 5' RACE reads with MiXCR, one entry per CDR3 protein. The sample lists roughly 650,000 distinct CDR3 sequences, approximately 29% seen once, with over 15% in the top ten. Sequencing input: blood. The receptors originated from a woman of 80 years or more in good health. The conserved cysteine and the conserved F or W are not part of the CDR3 here.

len: 11; v_gene: TRBV6-5; CDR3aa: ASSYTSTNEQF
len: 13; v_gene: TRBV3-1; CDR3aa: ASSLRGASYNEQF
len: 11; v_gene: TRBV6-1; CDR3aa: ASSDNSYQPQH
len: 12; v_gene: TRBV7-8; CDR3aa: ASTAGIRATEAF
len: 12; v_gene: TRBV7-9; CDR3aa: ASSLQGGRDEQY
len: 11; v_gene: TRBV12-3/TRBV12-4; CDR3aa: ASSTGQTRGYT
len: 14; v_gene: TRBV7-2; CDR3aa: ASSLGGGGQGETQY
len: 11; v_gene: TRBV6-1; CDR3aa: ASSGIRNNEQF
len: 13; v_gene: TRBV28; CDR3aa: ASSSPGGAKNIQY
len: 14; v_gene: TRBV10-3; CDR3aa: AISSRTGENTGELF
len: 10; v_gene: TRBV28; CDR3aa: ASTGQFDDQF
len: 10; v_gene: TRBV20-1; CDR3aa: SISGGPETQY
len: 12; v_gene: TRBV30; CDR3aa: AWSSEGFTDTQY
len: 13; v_gene: TRBV6-1; CDR3aa: ASSVAQLTYNEQF
len: 13; v_gene: TRBV24-1; CDR3aa: ATSEGLAAGDTQY
len: 13; v_gene: TRBV5-4; CDR3aa: ASSRPGQEGDEQY
len: 12; v_gene: TRBV7-8; CDR3aa: ASSLQGFNYGYT
len: 13; v_gene: TRBV6-1; CDR3aa: ASKTGTGGTQPQH